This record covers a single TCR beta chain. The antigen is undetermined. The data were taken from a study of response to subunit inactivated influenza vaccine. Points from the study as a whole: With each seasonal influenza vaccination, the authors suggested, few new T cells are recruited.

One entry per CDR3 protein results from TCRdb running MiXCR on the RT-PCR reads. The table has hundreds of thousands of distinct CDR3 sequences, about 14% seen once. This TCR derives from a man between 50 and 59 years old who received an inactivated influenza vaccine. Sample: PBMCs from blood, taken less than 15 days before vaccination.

The CDR3 coding sequence is TGTGCCAGCGCGCGGGGGGTGGGAGAGCAGTTCTTC. Translated, it gives CASARGVGEQFF. The chain recombines TRBV6-2 or TRBV6-3 with TRBJ2-1; TRBD2 aligns across 8 bases. CDR3 length: 12 amino acids. The ends lost 8 bases at V and 10 bases at J; junction bases unmatched: 7. The germline V gene encodes CDR1 MNHEY and CDR2 SVGEGT.